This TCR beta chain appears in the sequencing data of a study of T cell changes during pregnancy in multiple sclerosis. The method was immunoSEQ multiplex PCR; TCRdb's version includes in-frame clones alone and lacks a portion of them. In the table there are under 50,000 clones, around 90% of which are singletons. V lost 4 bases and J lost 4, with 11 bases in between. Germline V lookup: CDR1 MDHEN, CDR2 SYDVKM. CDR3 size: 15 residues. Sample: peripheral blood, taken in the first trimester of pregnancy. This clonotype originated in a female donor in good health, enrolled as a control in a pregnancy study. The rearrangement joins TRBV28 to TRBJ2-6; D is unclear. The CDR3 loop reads CASSSWFRGANVLTF. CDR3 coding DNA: TGTGCCAGCAGTTCCTGGTTCAGGGGGGCCAACGTCCTGACTTTC.